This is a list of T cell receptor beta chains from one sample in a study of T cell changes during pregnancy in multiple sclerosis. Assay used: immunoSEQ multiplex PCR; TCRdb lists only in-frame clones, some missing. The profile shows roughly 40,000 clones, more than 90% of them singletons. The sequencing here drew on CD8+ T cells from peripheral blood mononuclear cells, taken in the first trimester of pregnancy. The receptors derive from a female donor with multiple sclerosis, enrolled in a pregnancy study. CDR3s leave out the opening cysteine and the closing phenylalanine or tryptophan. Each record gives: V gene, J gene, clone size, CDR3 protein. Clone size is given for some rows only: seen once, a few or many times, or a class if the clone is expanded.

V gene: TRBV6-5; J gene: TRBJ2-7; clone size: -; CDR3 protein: ASSYRGADGSKQY
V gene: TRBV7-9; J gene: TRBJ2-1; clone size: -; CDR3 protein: ASSSPSIPGQGSYNEQF
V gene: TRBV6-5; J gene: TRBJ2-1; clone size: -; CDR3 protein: ASSTGENNEQF
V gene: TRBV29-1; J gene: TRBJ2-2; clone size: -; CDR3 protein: SGLSGTDGELF
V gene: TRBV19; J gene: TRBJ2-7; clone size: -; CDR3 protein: ASSIGTGPTYEQY
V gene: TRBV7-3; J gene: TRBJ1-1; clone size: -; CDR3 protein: ASSQGGGTEAF
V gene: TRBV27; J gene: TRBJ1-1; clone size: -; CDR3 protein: ASSLSDSSEAF
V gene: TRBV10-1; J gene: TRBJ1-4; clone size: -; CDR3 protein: ASRTNTVPSEKLF
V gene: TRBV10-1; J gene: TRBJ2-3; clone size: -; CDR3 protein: ASGAVGGTQY
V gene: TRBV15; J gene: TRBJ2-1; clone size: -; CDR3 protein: ATSRQGREYNEQF
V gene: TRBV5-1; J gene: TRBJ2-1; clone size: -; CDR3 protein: ASSLKGDEQF
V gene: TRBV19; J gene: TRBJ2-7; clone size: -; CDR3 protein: ASSPGQGVTYEQY
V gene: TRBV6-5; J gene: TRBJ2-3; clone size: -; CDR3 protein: ASRRLAGGADTQY
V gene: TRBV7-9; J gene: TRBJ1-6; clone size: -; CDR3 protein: ASSSADNSPLH
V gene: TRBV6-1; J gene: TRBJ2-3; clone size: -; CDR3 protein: ASSESSWTGADTQY
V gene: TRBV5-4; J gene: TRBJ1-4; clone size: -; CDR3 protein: ASAKGTGGWDGEKLF
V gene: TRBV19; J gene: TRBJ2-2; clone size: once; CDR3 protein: ASSWQVATGELF
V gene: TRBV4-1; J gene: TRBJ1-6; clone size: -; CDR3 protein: ASSQATGYNSPLH
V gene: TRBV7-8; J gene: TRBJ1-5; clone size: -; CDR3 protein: ASSRQGGGYQPQH
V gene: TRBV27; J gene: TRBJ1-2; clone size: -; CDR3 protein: ASSFSAVYGYT
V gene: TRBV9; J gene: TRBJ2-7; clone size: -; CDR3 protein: ASSLNSGEQY
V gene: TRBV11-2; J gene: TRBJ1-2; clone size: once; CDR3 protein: ASSWTVDGYT